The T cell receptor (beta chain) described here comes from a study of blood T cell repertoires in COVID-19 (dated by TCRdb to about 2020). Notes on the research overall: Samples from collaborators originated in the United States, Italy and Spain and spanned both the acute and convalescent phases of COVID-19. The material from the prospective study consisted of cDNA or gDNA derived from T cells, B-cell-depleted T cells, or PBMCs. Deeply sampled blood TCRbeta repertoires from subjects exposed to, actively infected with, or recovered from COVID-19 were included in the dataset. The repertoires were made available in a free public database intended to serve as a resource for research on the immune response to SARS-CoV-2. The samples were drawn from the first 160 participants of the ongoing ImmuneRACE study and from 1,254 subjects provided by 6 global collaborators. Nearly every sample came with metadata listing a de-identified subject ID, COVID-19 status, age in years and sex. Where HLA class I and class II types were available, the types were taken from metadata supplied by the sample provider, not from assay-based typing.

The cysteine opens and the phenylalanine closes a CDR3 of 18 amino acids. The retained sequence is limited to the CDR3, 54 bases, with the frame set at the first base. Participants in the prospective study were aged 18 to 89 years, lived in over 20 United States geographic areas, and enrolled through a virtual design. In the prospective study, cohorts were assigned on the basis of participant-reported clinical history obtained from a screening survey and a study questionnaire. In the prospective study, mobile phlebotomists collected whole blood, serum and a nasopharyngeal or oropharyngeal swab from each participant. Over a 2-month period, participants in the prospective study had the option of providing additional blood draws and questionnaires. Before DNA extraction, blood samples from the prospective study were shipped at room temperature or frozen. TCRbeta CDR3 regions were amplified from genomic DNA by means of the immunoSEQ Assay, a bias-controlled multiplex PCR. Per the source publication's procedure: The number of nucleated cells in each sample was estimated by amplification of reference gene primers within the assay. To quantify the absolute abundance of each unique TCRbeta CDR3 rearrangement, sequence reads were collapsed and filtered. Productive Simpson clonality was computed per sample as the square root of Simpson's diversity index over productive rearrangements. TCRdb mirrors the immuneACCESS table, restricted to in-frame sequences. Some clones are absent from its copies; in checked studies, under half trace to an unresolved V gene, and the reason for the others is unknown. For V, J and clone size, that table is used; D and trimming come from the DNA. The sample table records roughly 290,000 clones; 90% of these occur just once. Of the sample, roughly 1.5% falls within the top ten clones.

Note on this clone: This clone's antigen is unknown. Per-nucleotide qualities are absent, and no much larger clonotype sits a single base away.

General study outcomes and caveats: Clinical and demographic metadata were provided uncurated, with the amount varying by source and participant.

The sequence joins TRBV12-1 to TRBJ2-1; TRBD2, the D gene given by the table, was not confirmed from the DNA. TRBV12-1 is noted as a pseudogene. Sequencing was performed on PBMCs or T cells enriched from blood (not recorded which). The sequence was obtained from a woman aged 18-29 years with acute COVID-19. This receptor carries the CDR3 CASSSKTSLKIYYNEQFF. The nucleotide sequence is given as TGTGCCAGCAGCTCAAAGACTAGCCTTAAAATATATTACAATGAGCAGTTCTTC.